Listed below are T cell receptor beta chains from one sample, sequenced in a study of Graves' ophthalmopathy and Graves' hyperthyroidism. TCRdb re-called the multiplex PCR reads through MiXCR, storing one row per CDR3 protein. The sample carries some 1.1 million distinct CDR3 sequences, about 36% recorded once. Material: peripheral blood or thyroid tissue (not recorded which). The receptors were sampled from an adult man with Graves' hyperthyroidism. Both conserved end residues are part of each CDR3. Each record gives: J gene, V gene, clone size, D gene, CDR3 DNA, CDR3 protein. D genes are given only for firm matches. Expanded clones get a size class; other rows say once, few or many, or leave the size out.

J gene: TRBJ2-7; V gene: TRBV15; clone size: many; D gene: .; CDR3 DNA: TGTGCCACCAGCACCAGGACGAGCTACGAGCAGTACTTC; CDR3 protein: CATSTRTSYEQYF
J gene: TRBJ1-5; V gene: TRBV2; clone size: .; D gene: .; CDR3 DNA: TGTGCCAGCAGTGTGCAGGGTGTTTACGGCAATCAGCCCCAGCATTTT; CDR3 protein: CASSVQGVYGNQPQHF
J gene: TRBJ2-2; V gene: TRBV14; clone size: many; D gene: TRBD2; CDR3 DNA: TGTGCCAGCAGCCCGCGACTAGCGGGGGTAACCGGGGAGCTGTTTTTT; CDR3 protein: CASSPRLAGVTGELFF
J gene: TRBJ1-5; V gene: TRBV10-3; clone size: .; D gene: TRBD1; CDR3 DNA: TGTGCCGCCAGTGAGTCGACAGGGGCTGGCAATCAGCCCCAGCATTTT; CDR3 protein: CAASESTGAGNQPQHF
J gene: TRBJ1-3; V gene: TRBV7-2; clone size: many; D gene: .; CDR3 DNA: TGTGCCAGCAGCACTGTCAGAACCTCTGGAAACACCATATATTTT; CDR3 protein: CASSTVRTSGNTIYF
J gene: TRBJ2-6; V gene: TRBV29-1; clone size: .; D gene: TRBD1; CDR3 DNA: TGCAGCGTACAGACAGGGGGTACGGGGTCTGCGGCCAACGTCCTGACTTTC; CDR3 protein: CSVQTGGTGSAANVLTF
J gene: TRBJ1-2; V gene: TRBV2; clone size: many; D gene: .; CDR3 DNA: TGTGCCAGCAGCCCTGGACAGTTTAACTATGGCTACACCTTC; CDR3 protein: CASSPGQFNYGYTF
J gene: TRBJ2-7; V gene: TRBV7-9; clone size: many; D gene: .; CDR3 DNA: TGTGCCAGCAGCCTCTTGACAGGACCGCGGGAGCAGTACTTC; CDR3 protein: CASSLLTGPREQYF
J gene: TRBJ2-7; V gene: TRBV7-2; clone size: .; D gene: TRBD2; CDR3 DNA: TGTGCCAGCAGCTTATTGGTGCTAGCGGGCTCCTACGAGCAGTACTTC; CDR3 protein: CASSLLVLAGSYEQYF
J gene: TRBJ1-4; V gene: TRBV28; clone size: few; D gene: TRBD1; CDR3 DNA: TGTGCCACCCGGACAGGGTTTGAAAAACTGTTTTTT; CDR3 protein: CATRTGFEKLFF
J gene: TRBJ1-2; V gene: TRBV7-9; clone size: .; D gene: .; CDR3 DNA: TGTGCCAGCAGCTCAATCGGTCTTGGCTACACCTTC; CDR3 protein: CASSSIGLGYTF
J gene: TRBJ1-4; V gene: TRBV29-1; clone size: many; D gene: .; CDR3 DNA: TGCACCGCGACGGGTGCTAATGAAAAACTGTTTTTT; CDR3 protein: CTATGANEKLFF
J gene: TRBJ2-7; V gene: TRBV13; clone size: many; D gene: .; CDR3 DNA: TGTGCCAGCAGCGCCGCGGACAGTCACTACGAGCAGTACTTC; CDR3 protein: CASSAADSHYEQYF
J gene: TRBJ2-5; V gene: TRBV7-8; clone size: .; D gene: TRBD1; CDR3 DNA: TGTGCCAGCAGCTTTCCTCGGACAGGGGAGTTGGGTAGGGCAGAGACCCAGTACTTC; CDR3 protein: CASSFPRTGELGRAETQYF
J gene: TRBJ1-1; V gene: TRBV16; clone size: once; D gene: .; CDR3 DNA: TGTGCCAGCAGCCAATTCTTAGATGCAGGCAAGAACACTGAAGCTTTCTTT; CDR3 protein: CASSQFLDAGKNTEAFF
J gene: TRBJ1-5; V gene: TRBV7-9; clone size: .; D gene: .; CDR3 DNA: TGTGCCAGCAGCCCCACAGGAGGGGGGCAGGGCGATCAGCCCCAGCATTTT; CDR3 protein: CASSPTGGGQGDQPQHF
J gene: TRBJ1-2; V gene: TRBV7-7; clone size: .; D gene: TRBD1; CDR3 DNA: TGTGCCAGCAGCTCAACAGCAGGGGGAGGAGGCTACACCTTC; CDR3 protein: CASSSTAGGGGYTF
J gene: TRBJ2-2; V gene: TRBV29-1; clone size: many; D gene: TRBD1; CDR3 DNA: TGCAGCGTTGAAGATCCGGGACAGGGGAGCACCGGGGAGCTGTTTTTT; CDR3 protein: CSVEDPGQGSTGELFF
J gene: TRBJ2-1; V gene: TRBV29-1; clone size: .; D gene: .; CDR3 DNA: TGCAGCGTAGCCACAGGGAATGAGCAGTTCTTC; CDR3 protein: CSVATGNEQFF
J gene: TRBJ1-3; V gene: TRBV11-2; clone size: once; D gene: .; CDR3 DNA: TGTGCCAGCAGCCCCCCAGGTCCTGGAAACACCATATATTTT; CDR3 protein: CASSPPGPGNTIYF
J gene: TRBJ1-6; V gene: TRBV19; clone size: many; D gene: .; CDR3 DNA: TGTGCCAGTAGGTCTAATGGACAGAATAATTCACCCCTCCACTTT; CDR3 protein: CASRSNGQNNSPLHF
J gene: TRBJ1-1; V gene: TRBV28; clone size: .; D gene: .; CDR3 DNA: TGTGCCAGCAGTCAAATACAGAACACTGAAGCTTTCTTT; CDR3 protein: CASSQIQNTEAFF
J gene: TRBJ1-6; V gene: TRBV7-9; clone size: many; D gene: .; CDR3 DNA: TGTGCCAGCAGCTTTGAGGGACATAATTCACCCCTCCACTTT; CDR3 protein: CASSFEGHNSPLHF
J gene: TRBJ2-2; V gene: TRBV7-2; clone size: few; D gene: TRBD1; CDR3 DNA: TGTGCCAGCAGCCCTAGGGGACAGGGATACACCGGGGAGCTGTTTTTT; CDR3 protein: CASSPRGQGYTGELFF
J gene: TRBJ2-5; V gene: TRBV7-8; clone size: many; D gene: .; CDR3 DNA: TGTGCCAGCAGCTCCGGGACACAGTACCAAGAGACCCAGTACTTC; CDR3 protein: CASSSGTQYQETQYF
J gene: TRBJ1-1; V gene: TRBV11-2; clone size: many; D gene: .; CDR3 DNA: TGTGCCAGCAGCGGAGGGACAAGGTACACTGAAGCTTTCTTT; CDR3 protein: CASSGGTRYTEAFF
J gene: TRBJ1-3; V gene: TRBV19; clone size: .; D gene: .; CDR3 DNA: TGTGCCAGTAGTCCTCGGGCCAGAACTGGAAACACCATATATTTT; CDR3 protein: CASSPRARTGNTIYF
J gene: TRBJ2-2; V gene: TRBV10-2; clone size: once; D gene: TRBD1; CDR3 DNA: TGCGCCAGCAGCTCACGGACAGGCCCCACGAACACCGGGGAGCTGTTTTTT; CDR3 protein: CASSSRTGPTNTGELFF
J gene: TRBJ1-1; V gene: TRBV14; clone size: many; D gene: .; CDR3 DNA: TGTGCCAGCAGCCAACCACAGGCGGGGCCAAACACTGAAGCTTTCTTT; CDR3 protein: CASSQPQAGPNTEAFF
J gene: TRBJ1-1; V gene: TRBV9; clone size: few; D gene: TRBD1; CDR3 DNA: TGTGCCAGCAGCGTACTGCAGGGGGCGCGGGGCACTGAAGCTTTCTTT; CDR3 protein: CASSVLQGARGTEAFF
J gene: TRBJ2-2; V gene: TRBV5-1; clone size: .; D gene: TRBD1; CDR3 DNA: TGCGCCAGTGATAATACCCGGGACAGGGGGAACACCGGGGAGCTGTTTTTT; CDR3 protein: CASDNTRDRGNTGELFF
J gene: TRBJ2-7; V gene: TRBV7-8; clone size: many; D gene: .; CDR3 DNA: TGTGCCAGCAGCTTAGCGCGGGTAATTAGCTCCTACGAGCAGTACTTC; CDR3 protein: CASSLARVISSYEQYF
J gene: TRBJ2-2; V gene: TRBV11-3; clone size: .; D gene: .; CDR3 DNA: TGTGCCAGCAGCTTATGGAGTCAGTCCACCGGGGAGCTGTTTTTT; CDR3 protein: CASSLWSQSTGELFF
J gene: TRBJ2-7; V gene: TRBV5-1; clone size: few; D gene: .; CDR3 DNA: TGCGCCAGCAGCCCCGGCGGGGCGGAGAGCTACGAGCAGTACTTC; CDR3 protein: CASSPGGAESYEQYF
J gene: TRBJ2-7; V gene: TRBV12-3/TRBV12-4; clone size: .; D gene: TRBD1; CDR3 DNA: TGTGCCAGCAGTCCTACAGGGGCTATGGGCTACGAGCAGTACTTC; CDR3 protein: CASSPTGAMGYEQYF
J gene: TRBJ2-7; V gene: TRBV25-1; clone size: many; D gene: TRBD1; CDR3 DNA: TGTGCCAGCACGGACAGGGGCTACGAGCAGTACTTC; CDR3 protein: CASTDRGYEQYF
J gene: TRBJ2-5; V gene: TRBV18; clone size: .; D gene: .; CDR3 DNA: TGTGCCAGCTCACCAGGGGACACGCAAGAGACCCAGTACTTC; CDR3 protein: CASSPGDTQETQYF
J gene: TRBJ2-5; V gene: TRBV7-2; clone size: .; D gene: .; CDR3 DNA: TGTGCCAGCAGCCCAAAGTTGGGACTCAGACAAGAGACCCAGTACTTC; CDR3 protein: CASSPKLGLRQETQYF
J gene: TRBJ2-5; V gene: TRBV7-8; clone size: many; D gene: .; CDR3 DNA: TGTGCCAGCAGCTTCCGCGGGTCGCGCTCGGGAGAGACCCAGTACTTC; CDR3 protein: CASSFRGSRSGETQYF
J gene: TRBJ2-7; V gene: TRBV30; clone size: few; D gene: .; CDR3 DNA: TGTGCCTGGAGTGCCAGTTACGAGCAGTACTTC; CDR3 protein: CAWSASYEQYF
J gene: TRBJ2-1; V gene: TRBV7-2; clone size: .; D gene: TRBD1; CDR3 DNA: TGCGCCAGCAGCTCGGCCGGGGACAGGGGGCGCAATGAGCAGTTCTTC; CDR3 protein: CASSSAGDRGRNEQFF
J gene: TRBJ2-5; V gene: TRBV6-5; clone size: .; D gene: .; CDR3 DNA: TGTGCCAGCAGGCATGAACAGGGTTACGAGACCCAGTACTTC; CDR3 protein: CASRHEQGYETQYF
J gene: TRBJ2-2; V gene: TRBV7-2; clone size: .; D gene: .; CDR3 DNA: TGTGCCAGCAGCTTTATGGCGTCGCGAGACACCGGGGAGCTGCTTTTT; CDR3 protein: CASSFMASRDTGELLF
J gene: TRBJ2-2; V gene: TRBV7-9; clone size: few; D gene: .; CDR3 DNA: TGTGCCAGGGATCCCGGGACAAAGAAGAACACCGGGGAGCTGTTTTTT; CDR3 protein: CARDPGTKKNTGELFF
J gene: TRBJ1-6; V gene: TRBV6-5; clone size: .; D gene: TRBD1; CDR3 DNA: TGTGCCAGCACCAGGGGGGGGTGGAATTCACCCCTCCACTTT; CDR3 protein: CASTRGGWNSPLHF
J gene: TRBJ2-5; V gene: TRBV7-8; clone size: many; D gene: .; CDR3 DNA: TGTGCCAGCAGCTCCGACCCCGCGGGGACCCAGTACTTC; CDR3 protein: CASSSDPAGTQYF